This TCR beta chain is drawn from a study of technical replicates of blood from several donors. The CDR3 covers 14 residues. Trimming pared 6 bases from V and 2 bases from J, leaving 14 bases between. Germline values: CDR1 MNHEY, CDR2 SMNVEV (reference sequence). Profiled with immunoSEQ multiplex PCR; TCRdb holds only in-frame clones, not every one. This repertoire shows approximately 97,000 clones, approximately 95% found once; its top ten account for 0.34%. The sequencing sample was made of T cells isolated from PBMCs. The chain employs TRBV27 and TRBJ2-7, with D perhaps matching TRBD2 (5 bases). The TCR originated in a human donor in good health. Here the CDR3 reads CASSLRVGAYEQYF. The CDR3, as DNA: TGTGCCAGCAGCCTCCGAGTCGGGGCCTACGAGCAGTACTTC.